This T cell receptor beta chain was sequenced for a study of blood T cell repertoires in COVID-19. Study at large: Material from acute and convalescent COVID-19 was sourced from the United States, Italy and Spain. PBMCs, B-cell-depleted T cells, or T cells provided the cDNA or gDNA that made up the material.

Under the authors' procedure: Estimation of nucleated cell counts was performed using reference gene primer amplification. Libraries were prepared by immunoSEQ multiplex PCR; TCRdb keeps only in-frame clonotypes and omits some of them. V and J calls and clone size come straight from that table; D and trimming were deduced from the DNA. The sample yields roughly 150,000 clones, 83% seen once. After removal of 10 bases from V and 4 bases from J, the junction contained 6 bases not matched to a gene. CDR1 is SGHVS, CDR2 FQNEAQ, per germline. The CDR3 covers 13 residues. J is TRBJ1-5 and V is TRBV7-8; 8 bases map to TRBD1. The receptor was isolated from a woman aged 80 or older with acute or convalescent COVID-19. The sequenced sample consisted of peripheral blood. The CDR3 nucleotides read TGTGCCACAGGGGGCGCGTGGAATCAGCCCCAGCATTTT. The encoded protein is CATGGAWNQPQHF.